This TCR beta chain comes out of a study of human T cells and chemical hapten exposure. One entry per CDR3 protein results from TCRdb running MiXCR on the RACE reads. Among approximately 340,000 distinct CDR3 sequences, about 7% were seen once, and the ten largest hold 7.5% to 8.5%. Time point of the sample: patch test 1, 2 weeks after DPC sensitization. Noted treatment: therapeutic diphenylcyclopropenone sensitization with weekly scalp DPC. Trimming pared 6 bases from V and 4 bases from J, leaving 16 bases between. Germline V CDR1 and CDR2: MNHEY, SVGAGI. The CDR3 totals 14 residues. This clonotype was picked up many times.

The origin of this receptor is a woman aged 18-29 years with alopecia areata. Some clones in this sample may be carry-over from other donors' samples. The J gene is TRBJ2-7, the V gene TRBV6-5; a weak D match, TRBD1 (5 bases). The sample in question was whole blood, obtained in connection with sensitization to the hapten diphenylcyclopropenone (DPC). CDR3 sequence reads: CASRPTGPGYEQYF. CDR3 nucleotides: TGTGCCAGCAGGCCTACAGGACCCGGTTACGAGCAGTACTTC.